This TCR beta chain was recovered during a study of human T cells and chemical hapten exposure. Study background: Minor volume differences among pooled libraries chiefly drove per-sample TCR yield variation.

TCRdb itself ran the RACE reads through MiXCR, one entry per CDR3 protein. The table lists approximately 370,000 distinct CDR3 sequences, 5.5% of them singletons. As for time point: pre-sensitization, week 0. Described treatment: therapeutic diphenylcyclopropenone sensitization with weekly scalp DPC. Germline CDR1 reads SGHAT; CDR2 reads FQDESV (reference sequence). This CDR3 has 13 amino acids. Trimming shortened V by 1 base and J by 4 bases, and 7 bases separated the two germline ends. In this sample, this clonotype turned up many times. This receptor was identified in a woman aged 18-35 years with alopecia areata. Some clones in this sample may be carry-over from other donors' samples. The V and J genes are TRBV11-1 and TRBJ2-5, with D tentatively TRBD1 (5 bases). Sequenced material: whole blood, taken in connection with sensitization to the hapten diphenylcyclopropenone (DPC). CDR3 DNA: TGTGCCAGCAGCTTAGGGGGCCTAGAGACCCAGTACTTC. Its translation: CASSLGGLETQYF. Filled out from reference TRBV11-1 and TRBJ2-5, the complete variable domain reads EAEVAQSPRYKITEKSQAVAFWCDPISGHATLYWYRQILGQGPELLVQFQDESVVDDSQLPKDRFSAERLKGVDSTLKIQPAELGDSAMYLCASSLGGLETQYFGPGTRLLVL.